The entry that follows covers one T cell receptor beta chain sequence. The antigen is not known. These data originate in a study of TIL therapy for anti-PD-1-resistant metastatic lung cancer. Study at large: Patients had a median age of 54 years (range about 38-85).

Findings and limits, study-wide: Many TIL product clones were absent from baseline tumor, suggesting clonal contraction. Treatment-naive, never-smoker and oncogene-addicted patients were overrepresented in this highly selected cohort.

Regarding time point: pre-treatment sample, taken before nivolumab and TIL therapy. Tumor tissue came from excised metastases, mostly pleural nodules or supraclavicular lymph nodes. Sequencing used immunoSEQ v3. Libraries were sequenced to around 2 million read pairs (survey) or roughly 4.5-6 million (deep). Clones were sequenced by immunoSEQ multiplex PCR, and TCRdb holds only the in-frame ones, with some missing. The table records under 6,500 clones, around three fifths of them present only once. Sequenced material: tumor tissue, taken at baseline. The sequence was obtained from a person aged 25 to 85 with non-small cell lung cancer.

CDR3 nucleotides: TGTGCCAGTAGTATTTCGGGACCGTGGGTAGCGGGAAAGCAAGAGACCCAGTACTTC. Translated: CASSISGPWVAGKQETQYF. The rearrangement links TRBV19 to TRBJ2-5; the match to TRBD2 covers 8 bases. The J segment lost 2 bases and the V segment lost 3 bases, leaving 17 bases of the junction unmatched. The germline V gene has CDR1 LNHDA and CDR2 SQIVND (reference sequence). There are 19 residues in the CDR3.